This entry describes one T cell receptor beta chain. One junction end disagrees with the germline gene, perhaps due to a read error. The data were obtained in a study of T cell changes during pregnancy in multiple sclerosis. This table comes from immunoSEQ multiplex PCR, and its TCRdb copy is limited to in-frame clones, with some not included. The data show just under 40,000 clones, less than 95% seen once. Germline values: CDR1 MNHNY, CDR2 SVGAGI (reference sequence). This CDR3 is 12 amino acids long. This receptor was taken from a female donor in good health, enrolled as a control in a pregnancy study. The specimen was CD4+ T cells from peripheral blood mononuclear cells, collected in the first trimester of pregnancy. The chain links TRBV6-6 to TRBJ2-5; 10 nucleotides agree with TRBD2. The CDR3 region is CASSYSGGGHNF. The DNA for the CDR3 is TGTGCCAGCAGTTACAGCGGGGGGGGACACAACTTC.